These 15 T cell receptor beta chains were all obtained from the same sample, sequenced in a study of shared T cell receptors in the human thymus. Assay: immunoSEQ multiplex PCR; the TCRdb copy retains only in-frame clones and omits some. The sample holds hundreds of thousands of clones, roughly 90% seen once. The data were also submitted as part of a second study, on human thymus T cells.

The sequenced sample consisted of thymocytes. These receptor sequences come from a boy younger than two with a congenital heart defect.

The chain joins TRBV15 to TRBJ2-5; 9 nucleotides match TRBD2. The J call is in doubt because the DNA end fits TRBJ2-7 better. CDR3 length: 17 amino acids. CDR1 is LNHNV and CDR2 is YYDKDF in the germline V gene (reference sequence). CDR3 region: CATSRDIWAGGSHEQYF. In DNA form, the CDR3 reads TGTGCCACCAGCAGAGATATTTGGGCGGGAGGGTCCCACGAGCAGTACTTC.

This clone was counted a few times. This chain uses TRBV19 with TRBJ2-3; the match to TRBD2 covers 9 bases. The junction had 10 bases not matched to a gene; V was cut back by 6 bases and J by 3 bases. The CDR3 has 16 amino acids. CDR1 LNHDA and CDR2 SQIVND come from the germline V gene (reference sequence). The CDR3 protein is CASSLSGSGGTDTQYF. Written as DNA, the CDR3 is TGTGCCAGTAGCCTTAGCGGGAGCGGGGGGACAGATACGCAGTATTTT.

The chain's CDR3 is CASSSQNYRVPYEQYF. CDR3 coding DNA: TGTGCCAGCAGTTCCCAGAACTACAGGGTACCGTACGAGCAGTACTTC. The chain is built from TRBV28 and TRBJ2-7; D is perhaps TRBD1 (6 bases). V lost 4 bases and J lost 4, with 20 bases in between. The CDR3 has 16 residues. Germline CDR1 is MDHEN and CDR2 is SYDVKM.

V gene TRBV10-3 combines with J gene TRBJ2-7, with D tentatively TRBD1 (5 bases). Trimming took 10 bases from V and 3 from J, leaving 16 bases between them. Germline assignment: CDR1 ENHRY and CDR2 SYGVKD. CDR3 length: 13 amino acids. CDR3 nucleotides: TGTGCCACGGAGTTAGGCCAGGGCTACGAGCAGTACTTC. Its translation is CATELGQGYEQYF.

The chain links TRBV11-2 to TRBJ1-3, with no clear D. The CDR3 has 16 residues. V lost 1 base and J lost 0, with 10 bases in between. The germline V gene has CDR1 SGHAT and CDR2 FQNNGV. The CDR3 DNA reads TGTGCCAGCAGCTTAGCCCTCACGAGCTCTGGAAACACCATATATTTT. Translating gives CASSLALTSSGNTIYF.

The rearrangement joins TRBV2 to TRBJ2-3; a possible D gene is TRBD2 (5 bases). The length of the CDR3 is 12 residues. The V end was cut by 8 bases, the J end by 2 bases, with 8 bases between. In germline, CDR1 is SNHLY, CDR2 FYNNEI. The chain's CDR3 is CASWLATDTQYF. For the CDR3, the DNA is TGTGCCAGCTGGCTAGCCACAGATACGCAGTATTTT.

The rearrangement links TRBV5-8 to TRBJ2-7; 12 nucleotides agree with TRBD2. The junction had 13 bases not matched to a gene; V was cut back by 3 bases and J by 3 bases. The CDR3 is made up of 18 amino acids. Germline V lookup: CDR1 SGHTS, CDR2 YDEGEE. The CDR3 region has the DNA TGTGCCAGCAGCTCTAGCCGGACTAGCGGGAACGGCAACTACGAGCAGTACTTC. Translation gives CASSSSRTSGNGNYEQYF. Together with reference TRBV5-8 and TRBJ2-7, the CDR3 gives the full variable domain: EAGVTQSPTHLIKTRGQQATLRCSPISGHTSVYWYQQALGLGLQFLLWYDEGEERNRGNFPPRFSGRQFPNYSSELNVNALELEDSALYLCASSSSRTSGNGNYEQYFGPGTRLTVT.

On this clone: At the DNA level, this CDR3 is encoded by other sequences in the same sample as well. The DNA of the CDR3 is TGTGCCAGCAGCTTGCAGGGAGGTTCCTACAATGAGCAGTTCTTC. Translation: CASSLQGGSYNEQFF. The J gene is TRBJ2-1, the V gene TRBV5-6; D might be TRBD2 (6 bases). CDR1 is SGHDT and CDR2 is YYEEEE in the germline V gene. The CDR3 is 15 residues long. V shed 1 base and J shed 1 base, with 9 bases lying between them.

The chain couples TRBV6-1 to TRBJ1-5, with D unclear. CDR3 length: 16 residues. Germline assignment: CDR1 MNHNS and CDR2 SASEGT. The germline V and J ends were trimmed by 4 bases and 4 bases, with 17 bases remaining between them. Here the CDR3 reads CASSAWEGRTNQPQHF. The CDR3 DNA follows: TGTGCCAGCAGTGCCTGGGAGGGCAGGACTAATCAGCCCCAGCATTTT.

The V and J genes are TRBV27 and TRBJ2-3; D not certain. Germline CDR1 reads MNHEY; CDR2 reads SMNVEV (reference sequence). There are 15 residues in the CDR3. Deletions cut 5 bases from V and 3 bases from J, with 15 bases between. CDR3 nucleotide sequence: TGTGCCAGCAGTAGAGATTTTTCTTTGACAGATACGCAGTATTTT. It encodes CASSRDFSLTDTQYF.

The chain uses TRBV27 and TRBJ1-5; 8 nucleotides align to TRBD1. Germline-derived CDR1 and CDR2 are MNHEY and SMNVEV (reference sequence). The CDR3 has 15 residues. J lost 5 bases, V lost 3 bases, and 6 bases had no gene match. For the CDR3, the DNA is TGTGCCAGCAGTTTGGGTCAGGGGGCGCATCAGCCCCAGCATTTT. This gives the protein CASSLGQGAHQPQHF.

This clone was counted once. This sequence joins TRBV5-8 and TRBJ2-7; 7 nucleotides match TRBD2. J lost 2 bases, V lost 5 bases, and 10 bases had no gene match. The CDR3 has 15 amino acids. The germline gives CDR1 SGHTS, CDR2 YDEGEE. The DNA of the CDR3 is TGTGCCAGCAGTCCCTGGGAGGGCTCTACCTACGAGCAGTACTTC. Residues: CASSPWEGSTYEQYF.

V usage is TRBV27 and J usage is TRBJ2-3, with D unresolved. V lost 1 base, J lost 0 bases, and 8 bases lay in between. Germline CDR1 reads MNHEY; CDR2 reads SMNVEV (reference sequence). This CDR3 has 15 residues. The CDR3 reads CASSLYLVSTDTQYF. For the CDR3, the DNA is TGTGCCAGCAGTTTATATCTAGTGAGCACAGATACGCAGTATTTT.

The chain links TRBV28 to TRBJ2-6, with 12 bases identical to TRBD2. Germline loops: CDR1 MDHEN, CDR2 SYDVKM. The CDR3 has 20 residues. V was clipped by 2 bases and J by 1 base; unmatched bases: 9. CDR3 in DNA: TGTGCCAGCAGTTTAGTAAGACTAGCGGGAGACCCTTCTGGGGCCAACGTCCTGACTTTC. Protein product: CASSLVRLAGDPSGANVLTF.

The gene calls are TRBV4-3 and TRBJ2-7; maybe TRBD2 (6 bases). V lost 2 bases and J 9 bases, leaving 20 bases between the germline ends. Germline V gene data show CDR1 as LGHNA and CDR2 as YSLEER. The CDR3 spans 15 residues. The CDR3 coding sequence is TGCGCCAGCAGCCAACGTCACGGGGACTCCTTGGGGCAGTACTTC. It yields the protein CASSQRHGDSLGQYF.